This T cell receptor (beta chain) was found in a study of T cell responses to AZD1222 COVID-19 vaccine. Study-wide findings and caveats: Nearly half of spike-specific TCRs reportedly target variant regions that are unmutated in the B.1.351 and B.1.1.7 variants. Of the AZD1222 recipients, only five to seven were seropositive at baseline. Distributed over spike, vaccine-associated CD4 TCRs predominated at 160-218 and 743-854.

Germline V CDR1 and CDR2: LNHDA, SQIVND (reference sequence). The CDR3 runs to 15 residues. V lost 9 bases to trimming and J lost 8 bases, with 23 bases between them. The repertoire was sequenced with immunoSEQ multiplex PCR; TCRdb's copy has only in-frame clones and lacks some. The table lists approximately 150,000 clones, approximately 90% of them singletons. The table lists this clone with a count of one. Its antigen is currently unknown. The TCR sequence derives from an adult in good health. V usage is TRBV19 and J usage is TRBJ2-1, with D perhaps TRBD2 (5 bases). The specimen was peripheral blood, collected on day 0 of AZD1222 vaccination. The CDR3 here is CASLSGAGIVHEQFF. The CDR3 nucleotides read TGTGCCAGCTTGTCGGGCGCCGGGATAGTACATGAGCAGTTCTTC.